Listed below are T cell receptor beta chains from one sample, sequenced in a study of cytomegalovirus exposure and HLA in healthy donors. This table comes from immunoSEQ multiplex PCR, and its TCRdb copy is limited to in-frame clones, with some not included. The repertoire has around 160,000 clones, approximately 78% of them found once; the top ten carry about 2.9%. Specimen: PBMCs. These TCRs come from a man aged 40-49 years in good health and CMV-seropositive. Each CDR3 is given with its conserved first and last residue. The D gene is left open where the match is weak. Clone size appears in some rows only: once, few, many, or a class for an expanded clone.

d_gene	abundance	j_gene	v_gene	CDR3aa	CDR3nt
TRBD2	.	TRBJ2-2	TRBV5-4	CASSLESGGTGELFF	TGTGCCAGCAGCTTGGAGTCGGGAGGAACCGGGGAGCTGTTTTTT
TRBD1	.	TRBJ1-1	TRBV10-3	CAIRPGQGAGGRTLEAFF	TGTGCCATCAGACCGGGACAGGGAGCAGGAGGCCGCACTCTCGAAGCTTTCTTT
.	few	TRBJ1-5	TRBV29-1	CSVEAGSNQPQHF	TGCAGCGTTGAAGCAGGGAGCAATCAGCCCCAGCATTTT
.	.	TRBJ2-1	TRBV19	CASSILNNEQFF	TGTGCCAGTAGTATATTAAACAATGAGCAGTTCTTC
TRBD1	once	TRBJ2-7	TRBV2	CASGDRVGEQHF	TGTGCCAGCGGGGACAGGGTCGGCGAGCAGCACTTC
TRBD2	.	TRBJ2-3	TRBV5-4	CASSKPGLDLISSTDTQYF	TGTGCCAGCAGCAAGCCAGGACTAGATTTAATCTCTAGCACAGATACGCAGTATTTT
.	few	TRBJ1-3	TRBV5-1	CASSQGGMYSGNTIYF	TGCGCCAGCAGTCAGGGAGGGATGTACTCTGGAAACACCATATATTTT
.	.	TRBJ2-1	TRBV5-1	CASSLAVPLDEQFF	TGCGCCAGCAGCTTGGCGGTTCCGTTGGATGAGCAGTTCTTC
.	once	TRBJ2-1	TRBV9	CASSVELVSYNEQFF	TGTGCCAGCAGCGTAGAGCTAGTTTCCTACAATGAGCAGTTCTTC
.	.	TRBJ1-4	TRBV6-6	CASSPRQSTNEKLFF	TGTGCCAGCAGCCCCCGACAGTCAACTAATGAAAAACTGTTTTTT
TRBD1	.	TRBJ2-7	TRBV13	CASRPQGAANYEQYF	TGTGCCAGCAGACCCCAGGGGGCGGCAAACTACGAGCAGTACTTC
TRBD2	.	TRBJ2-1	TRBV7-2	CASSLRRTSGPYNEQFF	TGTGCCAGCAGCTTACGGCGAACTAGCGGGCCATACAATGAGCAGTTCTTC
.	.	TRBJ1-2	TRBV5-1	CASRQILTAYGYTF	TGCGCCAGCAGACAGATTTTGACAGCCTATGGCTACACCTTC
.	.	TRBJ2-1	TRBV10-2	CASSEVRGIYNEQFF	TGCGCCAGCAGTGAGGTCAGGGGTATTTACAATGAGCAGTTCTTC
.	.	TRBJ2-7	TRBV6-6	CASRESTYEQYF	TGTGCCAGCAGGGAGTCGACCTACGAGCAGTACTTC
.	few	TRBJ2-5	TRBV7-9	CASSYDQETQYF	TGTGCCAGCAGCTACGATCAGGAAACCCAGTACTTC
.	.	TRBJ2-2	TRBV7-2	CASSQDRLNTGELFF	TGTGCCAGCAGCCAGGACAGACTGAACACCGGGGAGCTGTTTTTT
.	.	TRBJ1-2	TRBV5-6	CASSLVSWEALLIGYTF	TGTGCCAGCAGCTTGGTTTCTTGGGAGGCTTTATTGATAGGCTACACCTTC
.	few	TRBJ1-4	TRBV30	CAWSVIQGGEKLFF	TGTGCCTGGAGTGTAATTCAAGGAGGTGAAAAACTGTTTTTT
.	.	TRBJ2-5	TRBV7-7	CASSSDGGRETQYF	TGTGCCAGCAGCTCCGACGGGGGGCGAGAGACCCAGTACTTC
.	.	TRBJ1-1	TRBV10-3	CAISDPGRENTEAFF	TGTGCCATCAGTGACCCGGGCAGGGAGAACACTGAAGCTTTCTTT
.	once	TRBJ2-2	TRBV7-9	CASSLKWTSNTGELFF	TGTGCCAGCAGCTTAAAATGGACATCGAACACCGGGGAGCTGTTTTTT
TRBD1	.	TRBJ2-2	TRBV5-1	CASSFGQVSTGELFF	TGCGCCAGCAGCTTCGGACAGGTTAGCACCGGGGAGCTGTTTTTT
TRBD1	.	TRBJ1-5	TRBV7-2	CASSIRQGGQPQHF	TGTGCCAGCAGCATAAGACAGGGAGGTCAGCCCCAGCATTTT
TRBD1	.	TRBJ1-1	TRBV19	CASSRQGFLNTEAFF	TGTGCCAGTAGTAGACAGGGATTTTTGAACACTGAAGCTTTCTTT
.	once	TRBJ1-2	TRBV6-5	CASGGPYGYTF	TGTGCCAGCGGAGGTCCCTATGGCTACACCTTC
.	.	TRBJ2-7	TRBV27	CASRDGQGSSYEQYF	TGTGCCAGCAGGGACGGCCAGGGGAGCTCCTACGAGCAGTACTTC
TRBD1	once	TRBJ1-3	TRBV28	CASSPRQGKVSGNTIYF	TGTGCCAGCAGTCCGCGACAGGGGAAAGTCTCTGGAAACACCATATATTTT
TRBD1	.	TRBJ2-7	TRBV7-2	CASRQGTEQYF	TGTGCCAGCCGACAGGGTACCGAGCAGTACTTC
TRBD1	few	TRBJ2-2	TRBV7-3	CASSWDRAGELFF	TGTGCCAGCAGTTGGGACAGGGCCGGGGAGCTGTTTTTT
.	.	TRBJ1-3	TRBV7-9	CASSLRGVSGNTIYF	TGTGCCAGCAGCTTACGAGGAGTCTCTGGAAACACCATATATTTT
.	.	TRBJ1-2	TRBV7-9	CASSSGGNNYGYTF	TGTGCCAGCAGCTCGGGCGGGAACAACTATGGCTACACCTTC
TRBD1	.	TRBJ1-2	TRBV29-1	CSVVADRVSLLGYTF	TGCAGCGTCGTAGCCGACAGGGTTAGTTTGTTGGGCTACACCTTC
TRBD1	.	TRBJ2-1	TRBV25-1	CASSTLDRDNEQFF	TGTGCCAGCAGTACCCTGGACAGGGACAATGAGCAGTTCTTC
.	.	TRBJ2-2	TRBV2	CASSERGTRYTGELFF	TGTGCCAGCAGTGAACGGGGGACGAGATACACCGGGGAGCTGTTTTTT
.	.	TRBJ2-5	TRBV29-1	CSVEPGGTQYF	TGCAGCGTTGAGCCCGGGGGTACCCAGTACTTC
.	.	TRBJ2-2	TRBV2	CASSSEGGGTGELFF	TGTGCCAGCAGTTCCGAGGGAGGAGGCACCGGGGAGCTGTTTTTT
TRBD1	.	TRBJ1-2	TRBV9	CASSPRDRGSINYGYTF	TGTGCCAGCAGCCCCCGGGACAGGGGTTCAATTAACTATGGCTACACCTTC
TRBD1	.	TRBJ2-7	TRBV14	CASSQETGLYEQYF	TGTGCCAGCAGCCAAGAGACAGGGTTGTACGAGCAGTACTTC
TRBD1	once	TRBJ2-5	TRBV5-4	CASSAGQGARETQYF	TGTGCCAGCAGCGCCGGTCAGGGGGCTCGAGAGACCCAGTACTTC
TRBD1	.	TRBJ2-1	TRBV2	CASSVRTGGPTEQFF	TGTGCCAGCAGTGTACGGACAGGGGGTCCCACTGAGCAGTTCTTC
TRBD1	.	TRBJ2-1	TRBV6-5	CASSYQGTGGEFF	TGTGCCAGCAGTTACCAAGGGACAGGGGGGGAGTTCTTC
.	few	TRBJ1-2	TRBV30	CAWNTVGYGYTF	TGTGCCTGGAATACAGTAGGATATGGCTACACCTTC
.	.	TRBJ1-1	TRBV28	CASSLGGWTEAFF	TGTGCCAGCAGTTTGGGGGGTTGGACTGAAGCTTTCTTT
.	.	TRBJ1-2	TRBV4-2	CASSQDFSLNYGYTF	TGTGCCAGCAGCCAAGATTTTTCGCTAAACTATGGCTACACCTTC
TRBD2	.	TRBJ2-1	TRBV28	CASSLSGRAGNEQFF	TGTGCCAGCAGTTTAAGCGGGAGGGCCGGAAATGAGCAGTTCTTC
.	.	TRBJ1-1	TRBV5-1	CASRTRGDTEAFF	TGCGCCAGCAGAACACGGGGGGACACTGAAGCTTTCTTT